This record looks at one TCR beta chain sequence and its context. Healthy adults negative for HIV, lacking recent acute infections or vaccinations, served as donors. These data belong to a study of shared clonotypes between healthy human individuals. Per the study methods: ImmunoSEQ gave junction-only sequences without quality scores, so filtering differed. Clones were sequenced by immunoSEQ multiplex PCR, and TCRdb holds only the in-frame ones, with some missing. V and J calls plus clone size are reproduced from that table; the DNA served to infer D and trimming. In the table there are some 980,000 clones, approximately 80% of which are singletons. Looked up from germline, CDR1 is SGHDT and CDR2 is YYEEEE. V was clipped by 7 bases and J by 0 bases, with 14 bases between them. This CDR3 contains 15 residues.

Sequencing used memory CD4+ T cells sorted from blood. The subset is: CD45RA-negative fraction. This clonotype was obtained from a man between 18 and 29 years old in good health. The J gene is TRBJ1-5, the V gene TRBV5-6; perhaps TRBD1 as D (5 bases). The CDR3 sequence: CASSRGTHSNQPQHF. CDR3 in DNA: TGTGCCAGCTCCAGAGGGACCCATAGCAATCAGCCCCAGCATTTT. Complete variable domain (other parts from reference TRBV5-6 and TRBJ1-5): DAGVTQSPTHLIKTRGQQVTLRCSPKSGHDTVSWYQQALGQGPQFIFQYYEEEERQRGNFPDRFSGHQFPNYSSELNVNALLLGDSALYLCASSRGTHSNQPQHFGDGTRLSIL.